A single sample gave rise to the 31 T cell receptor beta chains below, sequenced in a study of blood T cell repertoires in COVID-19. The data were produced by immunoSEQ multiplex PCR, yet TCRdb's version contains in-frame clones alone and is incomplete. The table lists under 300,000 clones, around 90% of them singletons. The sample taken for sequencing was PBMCs or T cells enriched from blood (not recorded which). The receptors here all came from a woman in her thirties with acute COVID-19.

The chain recombines TRBV7-3 with TRBJ2-2, with 9 nucleotides matching TRBD2. CDR3 length: 17 residues. CDR1 is SGHTA and CDR2 is FQGTGA in the germline V gene. The junction had 9 bases not matched to a gene; V was cut back by 5 bases and J by 2 bases. The CDR3 protein is CASSISGGNGNTGELFF. CDR3 nucleotides: TGTGCCAGCAGCATTAGCGGGGGAAATGGAAACACCGGGGAGCTGTTTTTT.

The CDR3 loop is CASSFRGRGGNEQFF. CDR3 sequence (DNA): TGTGCCAGCAGCTTTCGCGGGAGGGGGGGCAATGAGCAGTTCTTC. This chain joins TRBV7-2 and TRBJ2-1, with 9 bases identical to TRBD2. The CDR3 has 15 residues. J lost 6 bases, V lost 3 bases, and 6 bases had no gene match. Germline CDR1 SGHTA, CDR2 FQGNSA. Full variable domain (outside the CDR3, taken from reference TRBV7-2 and TRBJ2-1): GAGVSQSPSNKVTEKGKDVELRCDPISGHTALYWYRQSLGQGLEFLIYFQGNSAPDKSGLPSDRFSAERTGGSVSTLTIQRTQQEDSAVYLCASSFRGRGGNEQFFGPGTRLTVL.

In DNA form, the CDR3 reads TGTGCCAGCAGCTCAAGGGAGAACTATAATTCACCCCTCCACTTT. Amino acid sequence: CASSSRENYNSPLHF. The J gene is TRBJ1-6, the V gene TRBV2; D unclear. CDR3 length equals 15 residues. The ends were cut back, 6 bases at V and 3 bases at J, with 12 bases in the middle. CDR1 and CDR2 from the germline V gene are SNHLY and FYNNEI.

The chain is built from TRBV6-1 and TRBJ1-3; D is unclear. The V and J ends lost 2 bases and 1 base respectively, with 3 bases between them. The CDR3 totals 13 residues. CDR1 is MNHNS, CDR2 SASEGT, per germline. CDR3 coding DNA: TGTGCCAGCAGTGAACTTTCTGGAAACACCATATATTTT. Translating gives CASSELSGNTIYF.

V is TRBV21-1 and J is TRBJ1-5. TRBV21-1 is an annotated pseudogene. This CDR3 comprises 14 residues. CDR3 sequence: CASSRGRVYQPQHF. CDR3 DNA: TGTGCCAGCAGCCGAGGGAGGGTCTATCAGCCCCAGCATTTT.

The V and J genes are TRBV6-6 and TRBJ1-4; the match to TRBD1 covers 11 bases. The CDR3 totals 15 residues. With V trimmed by 2 bases and J by 8 bases, 4 bases remained unmatched. In germline, CDR1 is MNHNY, CDR2 SVGAGI (reference sequence). CDR3 sequence reads: CASSYLGQGAEKLFF. The CDR3 coding sequence is TGTGCCAGCAGTTACCTCGGACAGGGGGCGGAAAAACTGTTTTTT.

In DNA, the CDR3 is TGTGCCAGCAGTCAGGACAGCCAGCGGTATAATTCACCCCTCCACTTT. Translating it yields CASSQDSQRYNSPLHF. J is TRBJ1-6 and V is TRBV6-2 or TRBV6-3; D is possibly TRBD1 (6 bases). Trimming left V 5 bases short and J 4 bases short, with 15 bases between. This CDR3 has 16 residues. Germline-derived CDR1 and CDR2 are MNHEY and SVGEGT.

This clone was seen a few times. V is TRBV27 and J is TRBJ2-5; tentative D call: TRBD2 (6 bases). CDR3 size: 15 residues. Germline V gene sequence: CDR1 MNHEY, CDR2 SMNVEV (reference sequence). V lost 5 bases and J 4 bases, leaving 17 bases between the germline ends. The CDR3 DNA reads TGTGCCAGCAGTCCGACACTAGCTTTATTAGAGACCCAGTACTTC. This translates into CASSPTLALLETQYF.

This chain connects TRBV5-1 to TRBJ1-6; 7 bases map to TRBD1. Trimming removed 1 base from V and 9 bases from J; junction bases left unmatched: 7. The CDR3 is 15 residues long. Germline CDR1 is SGHRS and CDR2 is YFSETQ. CDR3 bases: TGCGCCAGCAGCTTGACCGGGACAGTAGGTTCACCCCTCCACTTT. Translation gives CASSLTGTVGSPLHF.

V and J are TRBV28 and TRBJ1-2; D gene uncertain. V lost 7 bases, J lost 9 bases, and 18 bases lay in between. The germline gives CDR1 MDHEN, CDR2 SYDVKM. The CDR3 sequence is 13 residues long. DNA for the CDR3: TGTGCCAGCACTCCCCCCAGGCTTGACAGCTACACCTTC. Translating it yields CASTPPRLDSYTF.

The rearrangement joins TRBV11-3 to TRBJ2-5; TRBD2 matches 13 bases. The CDR3 consists of 19 residues. V lost 5 bases and J lost 3; bases outside the gene matches: 15. Per the germline V gene, CDR1 is SGHNT and CDR2 is YENEEA. CDR3 loop: CASSPGLAGVFDGKETQYF. DNA for the CDR3: TGTGCCAGCAGCCCTGGACTAGCGGGAGTGTTTGATGGAAAAGAGACCCAGTACTTC.

The chain combines TRBV7-9 with TRBJ1-1; no firm D call. Germline loops: CDR1 SEHNR, CDR2 FQNEAQ (reference sequence). The V and J ends lost 5 bases and 11 bases respectively, with 15 bases between them. This CDR3 is built from 12 residues. The CDR3 region is CASSHRDVNAFF. CDR3 DNA: TGTGCCAGCAGCCATCGCGATGTCAACGCTTTCTTT. Full variable domain (outside the CDR3, taken from reference TRBV7-9 and TRBJ1-1): DTGVSQNPRHKITKRGQNVTFRCDPISEHNRLYWYRQTLGQGPEFLTYFQNEAQLEKSRLLSDRFSAERPKGSFSTLEIQRTEQGDSAMYLCASSHRDVNAFFGQGTRLTVV.

The V call is TRBV5-6, the J call TRBJ2-7; 9 bases match TRBD1. The ends lost 6 bases at V and 5 bases at J; junction bases unmatched: 15. This CDR3 spans 16 amino acids. Looked up from germline, CDR1 is SGHDT and CDR2 is YYEEEE. In DNA, the CDR3 is TGTGCCAGCACTTACTTTGTGGGGACAGGGTTCGACGAGCAGTACTTC. As protein: CASTYFVGTGFDEQYF.

A few counts support this clone. The chain has TRBV28 and TRBJ2-3, with D tentatively TRBD1 (5 bases). V gave up 3 bases and J gave up 4 bases, with 11 bases separating them. From germline, CDR1 is MDHEN and CDR2 SYDVKM. The CDR3 has 14 residues. The CDR3 reads CASSLQGLSDTQYF. The CDR3 bases are TGTGCCAGCAGTTTGCAGGGTTTATCAGATACGCAGTATTTT.

V is TRBV5-1 and J is TRBJ1-4; the match to TRBD1 covers 9 bases. Germline V CDR1 and CDR2: SGHRS, YFSETQ. With 0 bases clipped from V and 4 bases from J, the junction kept 1 base outside the gene matches. The CDR3 runs to 15 residues. The CDR3 reads CASSLGQGVNEKLFF. The CDR3 DNA is TGCGCCAGCAGCTTGGGACAGGGGGTTAATGAAAAACTGTTTTTT.

This sequence joins TRBV7-8 and TRBJ2-1, with 8 bases aligning to TRBD2. The CDR3 sequence is 19 residues long. Germline V CDR1 and CDR2: SGHVS, FQNEAQ. The trim removed 1 base at V and 0 bases at J, leaving 11 bases unmatched. The CDR3 nucleotides read TGTGCCAGCAGCTTAGACTCTGGGAAGGCGGGAGGCTCCTACAATGAGCAGTTCTTC. This encodes CASSLDSGKAGGSYNEQFF.

This clone came up many times. The J gene is TRBJ2-7, the V gene TRBV19, with 8 bases lining up with TRBD2. The germline gives CDR1 LNHDA, CDR2 SQIVND (reference sequence). Trimming removed 3 bases from V and 5 bases from J; junction bases left unmatched: 6. The CDR3 is 14 amino acids. The DNA for the CDR3 is TGTGCCAGTAGTATCGGCGGGGGGCAGCACGAGCAGTACTTC. It translates to CASSIGGGQHEQYF. Variable domain in full (rest from reference TRBV19 and TRBJ2-7): DGGITQSPKYLFRKEGQNVTLSCEQNLNHDAMYWYRQDPGQGLRLIYYSQIVNDFQKGDIAEGYSVSREKKESFPLTVTSAQKNPTAFYLCASSIGGGQHEQYFGPGTRLTVT.

This clone showed up just a few times. The chain couples TRBV7-8 to TRBJ1-1; 7 positions match TRBD1. Germline V CDR1 and CDR2: SGHVS, FQNEAQ. The CDR3 length is 15 residues. V was clipped by 5 bases and J by 0 bases; unmatched bases: 6. DNA for the CDR3: TGTGCCAGCAGCAAACCGACAGGGATGAACACTGAAGCTTTCTTT. Translated: CASSKPTGMNTEAFF.

The CDR3 is CASRPGGVTDTQYF. CDR3 bases: TGTGCCAGCAGGCCGGGGGGGGTCACAGATACGCAGTATTTT. The J gene is TRBJ2-3, the V gene TRBV28, with 8 bases identical to TRBD2. This CDR3 has 14 amino acids. Germline V gene lookup returns CDR1 MDHEN and CDR2 SYDVKM. J lost 2 bases, V lost 6 bases, and 4 bases had no gene match.

The rearrangement joins TRBV2 to TRBJ2-1; possibly TRBD2 for D (6 bases). Trimming left V 7 bases short and J 8 bases short, with 21 bases between. This CDR3 has 15 amino acids. Germline lookup yields CDR1 SNHLY and CDR2 FYNNEI. CDR3 protein: CASTPRIAVLDEQFF. The CDR3 DNA reads TGTGCCAGCACCCCCAGGATAGCGGTATTGGATGAGCAGTTCTTC.

The chain couples TRBV7-2 to TRBJ2-7; 9 bases map to TRBD2. Trimming cost V 5 bases and J 1 base; bases outside gene matches: 9. This CDR3 has 16 amino acids. CDR1 and CDR2 from the germline V gene are SGHTA and FQGNSA. CDR3 coding DNA: TGTGCCAGCAGCCCCATACCCAGCGGGAGGTCCTACGAGCAGTACTTC. Protein product: CASSPIPSGRSYEQYF.

This clone was found once. CDR3 protein: CASSIQGAGNQPQHF. The CDR3 DNA sequence: TGTGCCAGCAGTATACAGGGGGCTGGGAATCAGCCCCAGCATTTT. The chain joins TRBV27 to TRBJ1-5, with TRBD1 identical over 9 bases. From germline, CDR1 is MNHEY and CDR2 SMNVEV (reference sequence). This CDR3 has 15 amino acids. With V trimmed by 5 bases and J by 4 bases, 6 bases remained unmatched.

The rearrangement uses TRBV6-1 and TRBJ2-7, with a possible D match to TRBD2 (5 bases). The CDR3 contains 15 residues. The V gene's germline CDR1 is MNHNS and CDR2 SASEGT. The V gene lost 2 bases and the J gene lost 0 bases, with 11 bases spanning the gap. CDR3 DNA: TGTGCCAGCAGTGAAACGTGGACTGACTCCTACGAGCAGTACTTC. Amino acids: CASSETWTDSYEQYF.

The chain combines TRBV7-9 with TRBJ2-4; 8 bases are shared with TRBD2. The CDR3 consists of 16 residues. CDR1 and CDR2 (germline): SEHNR, FQNEAQ (reference sequence). The J segment lost 12 bases and the V segment lost 1 base, leaving 14 bases of the junction unmatched. DNA for the CDR3: TGTGCCAGCAGCTTAGATGATTCGGGACGGGAGGGCCATCAGTACTTC. Translated: CASSLDDSGREGHQYF.

The gene calls are TRBV6-2 or TRBV6-3 and TRBJ1-2; D not certain. The germline V gene has CDR1 MNHEY and CDR2 SVGEGT. Between the trimmed V and J ends, which lost 5 bases and 4 bases, there was a span of 14 bases. The CDR3 is 14 amino acids. For the CDR3, the DNA is TGTGCCAGCAGTCGGACCGGGAACGGCTATGGCTACACCTTC. Amino acids: CASSRTGNGYGYTF.

The rearrangement links TRBV25-1 to TRBJ1-2; TRBD1 might be the D (5 bases). Germline V lookup: CDR1 MGHDK, CDR2 SYGVNS. Trimming cost V 4 bases and J 7 bases, with 10 bases left between them. The CDR3 consists of 12 residues. DNA of the CDR3: TGTGCCAGCAGTGCGGGGGTCTCTGGCTACACCTTC. Translating gives CASSAGVSGYTF.

V usage is TRBV10-3 and J usage is TRBJ2-3, with 10 positions matching TRBD2. Unmatched junction bases numbered 8, after V lost 0 bases and J lost 2 bases. The CDR3 is 18 amino acids. The germline V gene has CDR1 ENHRY and CDR2 SYGVKD. The chain's CDR3 is CAISESLAGTTPTDTQYF. The CDR3 nucleotides are TGTGCCATCAGTGAGTCACTAGCGGGAACCACTCCCACAGATACGCAGTATTTT.

There are many counts of this clone. The chain joins TRBV24-1 to TRBJ2-3; TRBD2 is a possible D gene (5 bases). Looked up from germline, CDR1 is KGHDR and CDR2 is SFDVKD. V shed 0 bases and J shed 3 bases, with 15 bases lying between them. This CDR3 has 17 residues. The CDR3 coding sequence is TGTGCCACCAGTGATTTGACCAGAGGGTTAGGAACAGATACGCAGTATTTT. Translating it yields CATSDLTRGLGTDTQYF.

The gene calls are TRBV14 and TRBJ1-2; D unclear. The CDR3 is 13 amino acids. The V and J ends lost 2 bases and 2 bases respectively, with 6 bases between them. Germline V gene sequence: CDR1 SGHDN, CDR2 FVKESK. The CDR3 DNA is TGTGCCAGCAGCCAAACAGCAAACTATGGCTACACCTTC. Protein sequence: CASSQTANYGYTF.

The V and J genes are TRBV3-1 (or the pseudogene TRBV3-2) and TRBJ1-1; D unclear. CDR1 and CDR2 from the germline V gene are LGHDT and YNNKEL (reference sequence). V lost 3 bases and J 5 bases, leaving 7 bases between the germline ends. The CDR3 runs to 12 residues. CDR3 amino acids: CASSHPGTEAFF. The CDR3 DNA reads TGTGCCAGCAGCCACCCGGGAACTGAAGCTTTCTTT.

This clone has more than one count but fewer than ten. The genes are TRBV4-3 and TRBJ2-2; 7 bases map to TRBD2. The CDR3 has 17 residues. Germline CDR1 and CDR2: LGHNA and YSLEER. V shed 0 bases, J shed 7 bases, and the junction held 11 bases outside the gene matches. CDR3: CASSQDVLAVLGGELFF. In DNA, the CDR3 is TGCGCCAGCAGCCAAGATGTCCTAGCGGTGCTTGGCGGGGAGCTGTTTTTT.